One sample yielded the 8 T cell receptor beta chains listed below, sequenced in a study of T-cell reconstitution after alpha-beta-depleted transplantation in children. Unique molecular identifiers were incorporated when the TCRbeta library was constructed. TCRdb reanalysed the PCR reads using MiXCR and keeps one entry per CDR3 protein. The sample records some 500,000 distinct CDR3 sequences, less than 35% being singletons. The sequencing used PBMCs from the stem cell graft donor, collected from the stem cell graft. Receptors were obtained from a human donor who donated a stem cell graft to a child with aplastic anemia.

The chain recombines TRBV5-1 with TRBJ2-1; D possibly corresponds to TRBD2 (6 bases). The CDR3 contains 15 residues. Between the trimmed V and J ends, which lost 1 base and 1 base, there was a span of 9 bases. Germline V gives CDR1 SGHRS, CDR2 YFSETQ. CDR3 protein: CASSLRERSYNEQFF. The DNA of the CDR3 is TGCGCCAGCAGCTTGCGGGAGAGGTCCTACAATGAGCAGTTCTTC.

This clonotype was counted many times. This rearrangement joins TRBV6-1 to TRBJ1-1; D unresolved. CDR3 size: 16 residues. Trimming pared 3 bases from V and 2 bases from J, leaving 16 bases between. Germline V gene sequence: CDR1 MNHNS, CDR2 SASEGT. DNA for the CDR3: TGTGCCAGCAGTGACCCCGGTAAAGTTGGAAACACTGAAGCTTTCTTT. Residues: CASSDPGKVGNTEAFF.

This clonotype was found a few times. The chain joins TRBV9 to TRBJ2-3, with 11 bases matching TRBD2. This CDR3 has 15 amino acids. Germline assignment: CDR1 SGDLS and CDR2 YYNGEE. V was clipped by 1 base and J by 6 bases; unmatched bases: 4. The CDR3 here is CASSVTSGSFDTQYF. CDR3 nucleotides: TGTGCCAGCAGCGTAACTAGCGGGAGTTTTGATACGCAGTATTTT.

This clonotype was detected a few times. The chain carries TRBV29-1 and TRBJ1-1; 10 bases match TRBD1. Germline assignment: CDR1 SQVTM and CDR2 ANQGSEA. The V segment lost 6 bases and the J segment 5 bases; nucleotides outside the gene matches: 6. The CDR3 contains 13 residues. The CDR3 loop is CSVGDRGRTEAFF. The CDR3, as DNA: TGCAGCGTGGGAGACAGGGGGCGGACTGAAGCTTTCTTT.

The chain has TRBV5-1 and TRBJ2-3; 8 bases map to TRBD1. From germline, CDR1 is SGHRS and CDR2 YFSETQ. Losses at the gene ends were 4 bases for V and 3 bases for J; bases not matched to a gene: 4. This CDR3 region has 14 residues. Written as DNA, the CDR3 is TGCGCCAGCAGCACAGGGACAGGAACAGATACGCAGTATTTT. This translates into CASSTGTGTDTQYF. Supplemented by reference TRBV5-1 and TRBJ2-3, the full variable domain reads KAGVTQTPRYLIKTRGQQVTLSCSPISGHRSVSWYQQTPGQGLQFLFEYFSETQRNKGNFPGRFSGRQFSNSRSEMNVSTLELGDSALYLCASSTGTGTDTQYFGPGTRLTVL.

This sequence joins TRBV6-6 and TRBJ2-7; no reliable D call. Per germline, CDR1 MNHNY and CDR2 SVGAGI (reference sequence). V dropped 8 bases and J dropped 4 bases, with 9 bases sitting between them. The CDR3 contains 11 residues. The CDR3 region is CASQDRYEQYF. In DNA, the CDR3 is TGTGCCAGCCAAGATAGATACGAGCAGTACTTC.

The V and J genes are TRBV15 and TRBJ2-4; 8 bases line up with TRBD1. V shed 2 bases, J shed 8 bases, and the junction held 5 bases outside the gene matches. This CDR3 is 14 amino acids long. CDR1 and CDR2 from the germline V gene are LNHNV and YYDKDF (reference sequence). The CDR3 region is CATSRTQTGDIQYF. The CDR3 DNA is TGTGCCACCAGCAGAACCCAGACAGGGGACATTCAGTACTTC.

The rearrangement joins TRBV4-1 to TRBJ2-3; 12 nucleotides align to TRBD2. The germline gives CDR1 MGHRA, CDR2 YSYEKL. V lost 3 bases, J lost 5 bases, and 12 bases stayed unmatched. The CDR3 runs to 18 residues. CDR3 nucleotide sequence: TGCGCCAGCAGCCACCTACTAGCGGGAGGCCCGGAGGGAGATACGCAGTATTTT. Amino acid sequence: CASSHLLAGGPEGDTQYF.